In its sample, the clone carrying this TCR beta chain was seen once. This specimen belongs to a study of blood T cell repertoires in COVID-19. Study summary: Samples representing acute and convalescent COVID-19 were sourced from the United States, Italy and Spain. T cells, B-cell-depleted T cells, or PBMCs supplied cDNA or gDNA.

Original methodology: Amplification from reference gene primers served as the basis for estimated nucleated cell counts. TCRdb keeps only in-frame clones here, not all; method: immunoSEQ multiplex PCR. D and trimming come from the DNA, and the V and J calls and clone size come from that table. The sample shows 110,000 or so clones, 70% to 90% of them seen only once. Per germline, CDR1 SGHRS and CDR2 YFSETQ. The V end lost 3 bases, the J end lost 0 bases, and 10 bases lay between the germline ends. The CDR3 runs to 15 residues. Sequenced: peripheral blood. The rearrangement uses TRBV5-1 and TRBJ2-1; possibly TRBD2 for D (5 bases). The TCR originated in a man aged 35-49 years with acute or convalescent COVID-19. The CDR3 protein is CASSSDSSSYNEQFF. For the CDR3, the DNA is TGCGCCAGCAGCTCGGACTCGAGCTCCTACAATGAGCAGTTCTTC.